This T cell receptor beta chain was captured by sequencing in a study of preoperative IRX-2 immunotherapy in early breast cancer (dated by TCRdb to about 2019). Concerning this clone itself: Its antigen is currently not known. Base quality data are lacking; no much larger clone is found one base away.

CDR1 and CDR2 are read off the germline V gene (reference sequence) as LNHDA and SQIVND. The CDR3 goes from the cysteine to the phenylalanine over 15 residues. The only DNA kept is the CDR3, 45 bases in frame from the first base. V was cut back by 6 bases and J by 0 bases, leaving a gap of 14 bases between them. Libraries were prepared through the immunoSEQ multiplex PCR assay. This immuneACCESS table, as held by TCRdb, lists in-frame sequences with V and J called but not all clones. Of the missing ones, under half trace to an unresolved V gene in checked studies; the others have no known cause. Across this sample there are about 3,000 clones, with about four fifths seen only once. Approximately 15% of the sample is in the top ten clones. The sample's treatment or condition label, decoded: preoperative locoregional IRX-2 cytokine immunotherapy. The samples were obtained from a phase Ib study that tested preoperative, locoregional IRX-2 cytokine immunotherapy designed to prime immune responses. Patients with early-stage breast cancer who were given IRX-2 before surgery served as donors.

The sequenced sample was tumor tissue, obtained after IRX-2 immunotherapy. This chain is built from TRBV19 and TRBJ1-2; a weak D assignment points to TRBD1 (5 bases agree). This receptor was obtained from a human donor with breast cancer. This receptor has the CDR3 CASRWGLTANYGYTF. In nucleotides, the sequence is TGTGCCAGTAGATGGGGACTGACAGCTAACTATGGCTACACCTTC.